This TCR beta chain was profiled in a study of human T cells and chemical hapten exposure. Study-wide context: The variation in per-sample TCR yields arose mainly from small differences in pooled library volumes.

Documented time point: pre-sensitization, week 0. This sample's treatment: therapeutic diphenylcyclopropenone sensitization with weekly scalp DPC. This CDR3 has 14 residues. With 7 bases clipped from V and 5 bases from J, the junction kept 8 bases outside the gene matches. Germline CDR1 is SGHTA and CDR2 is FQGNSA. It was the library that attached unique molecular identifiers to individual cDNA molecules. Per the authors' pipeline: With a range of about 20,000 to 690,600, the median per sample was 95,638 TCRs. TCRdb called the RACE reads again in MiXCR, with one record for every CDR3 protein. The V and J calls here are based on TCRdb, not the publication. The sample lists around 350,000 distinct CDR3 sequences; 5% to 6.5% were seen once.

The material sequenced was whole blood, taken in connection with sensitization to the hapten diphenylcyclopropenone (DPC). The J gene is TRBJ2-7, the V gene TRBV7-2; 10 nucleotides align to TRBD2. The sequence derives from a woman aged 18-29 years with alopecia areata. Some clones in this sample may be carry-over from other donors' samples. CDR3 coding DNA: TGTGCCAGCAAGCTATTAGCGGGGGGCGACGAGCAGTACTTC. Amino acid sequence: CASKLLAGGDEQYF.